These 20 T cell receptor beta chains originate from one sample sequenced in a study of STAT5B mutations in CD4+ large granular lymphocyte leukemia. Profiled with immunoSEQ multiplex PCR; TCRdb holds only in-frame clones, not every one. The sample holds about 23,000 clones, 82% seen once. Sample: CD4+ T cells from blood buffy coats. The source of these receptors is a human donor in good health.

The chain employs TRBV10-2 and TRBJ1-3; D is uncertain. V dropped 0 bases and J dropped 0 bases, with 6 bases sitting between them. Germline lookup yields CDR1 WSHSY and CDR2 SAAADI. CDR3 length: 15 amino acids. Here the CDR3 DNA reads TGCGCCAGCAGTGAGTCCCTATTCTCTGGAAACACCATATATTTT. It encodes CASSESLFSGNTIYF.

The CDR3 nucleotides are TGTGCCAGCAGCCAAGCTCTTCGACCAGATACGCAGTATTTT. It yields the protein CASSQALRPDTQYF. The chain has TRBV14 and TRBJ2-3; D unresolved. Trimming shortened V by 1 base and J by 4 bases, and 9 bases separated the two germline ends. Germline loops: CDR1 SGHDN, CDR2 FVKESK. This CDR3 has 14 amino acids.

The V and J genes are TRBV6-1 and TRBJ2-5; D not resolved. Germline V gene data show CDR1 as MNHNS and CDR2 as SASEGT. The CDR3 totals 15 residues. V lost 5 bases, J lost 11 bases, and 24 bases lay in between. DNA of the CDR3: TGTGCCAGCAGTTTCCTGGCGGCCCTCCCTGGTGAGCAGTACTTC. Its protein is CASSFLAALPGEQYF.

J is TRBJ1-6 and V is TRBV4-3; 10 nucleotides match TRBD1. J gave up 7 bases and V 3 bases, and 3 bases lay outside the gene matches. Germline-derived CDR1 and CDR2 are LGHNA and YSLEER. The length of the CDR3 is 15 residues. The CDR3 nucleotides read TGCGCCAGCAGCCACGAGGGACAGGGGAATTCACCCCTCCACTTT. This codes for CASSHEGQGNSPLHF.

The chain uses TRBV27 and TRBJ2-1; 8 bases are shared with TRBD1. The CDR3 has 18 residues. Germline values: CDR1 MNHEY, CDR2 SMNVEV (reference sequence). V was clipped by 1 base and J by 6 bases; unmatched bases: 14. The CDR3 sequence: CASSLYRQGRGLVNEQFF. CDR3 bases: TGTGCCAGCAGTTTATACCGGCAGGGCAGGGGGCTGGTCAATGAGCAGTTCTTC.

The CDR3 region has the DNA TGTGCCAGCAGTTATTCCGGGACAGGGGTCGAAAAACTGTTTTTT. Translated, it gives CASSYSGTGVEKLFF. V gene TRBV6-5 combines with J gene TRBJ1-4; 10 nucleotides match TRBD1. Germline V lookup: CDR1 MNHEY, CDR2 SVGAGI. V dropped 3 bases and J dropped 8; count of bases not matched to a gene: 6. The CDR3 is made up of 15 amino acids.

This chain uses TRBV13 with TRBJ1-2, with 11 bases lining up with TRBD1. Trimming cost V 4 bases and J 2 bases; bases outside gene matches: 6. This CDR3 is 16 amino acids long. Germline V gives CDR1 PRHDT, CDR2 FYEKMQ (reference sequence). This chain's CDR3 is CASSSRGTGGNYGYTF. The CDR3, as DNA: TGTGCCAGCAGCTCACGTGGGACAGGGGGGAACTATGGCTACACCTTC. The complete variable domain, with remaining parts taken from reference TRBV13 and TRBJ1-2, reads AAGVIQSPRHLIKEKRETATLKCYPIPRHDTVYWYQQGPGQDPQFLISFYEKMQSDKGSIPDRFSAQQFSDYHSELNMSSLELGDSALYFCASSSRGTGGNYGYTFGSGTRLTVV.

The chain recombines TRBV28 with TRBJ2-1; a possible D gene is TRBD2 (5 bases). CDR1 and CDR2 from the germline V gene are MDHEN and SYDVKM. V gave up 3 bases and J gave up 7 bases, with 16 bases separating them. This CDR3 is 15 amino acids long. The CDR3 is CASSLAGVILNEQFF. CDR3 nucleotide sequence: TGTGCCAGCAGTTTGGCGGGTGTTATTCTGAATGAGCAGTTCTTC.

CDR3 amino acids: CASRAGALKSTDTQYF. The CDR3, as DNA: TGTGCCAGCAGGGCCGGGGCCCTAAAAAGCACAGATACGCAGTATTTT. This sequence joins TRBV5-4 and TRBJ2-3, with D perhaps matching TRBD1 or TRBD2 (5 bases each). The V end was cut by 5 bases, the J end by 0 bases, with 16 bases between. This CDR3 is 16 amino acids long. The germline CDR1 and CDR2 sequences are SGHNT and YYREEE (reference sequence). Using reference TRBV5-4 and TRBJ2-3 for the parts outside the CDR3, the full variable domain is ETGVTQSPTHLIKTRGQQVTLRCSSQSGHNTVSWYQQALGQGPQFIFQYYREEENGRGNFPPRFSGLQFPNYSSELNVNALELDDSALYLCASRAGALKSTDTQYFGPGTRLTVL.

This chain joins TRBV5-1 and TRBJ2-7, with D hard to call. Trimming left V 0 bases short and J 3 bases short, with 10 bases between. The CDR3 has 14 amino acids. Germline CDR1 is SGHRS and CDR2 is YFSETQ. Here the CDR3 DNA reads TGCGCCAGCAGCTTGGCTCTGGGGAACTACGAGCAGTACTTC. Translating gives CASSLALGNYEQYF.

This chain joins TRBV27 and TRBJ2-3; TRBD1 aligns across 7 bases. CDR3 length: 15 residues. V was clipped by 8 bases and J by 4 bases; unmatched bases: 12. CDR1 MNHEY and CDR2 SMNVEV come from the germline V gene (reference sequence). The CDR3 region has the DNA TGTGCCAGCGCTAGGGACAGCAAGGGGGCAGATACGCAGTATTTT. Translating gives CASARDSKGADTQYF.

The genes are TRBV28 and TRBJ1-6; D remains unclear. The CDR3 extends over 13 amino acids. Germline lookup yields CDR1 MDHEN and CDR2 SYDVKM. V shed 7 bases and J shed 6 bases, with 10 bases lying between them. CDR3 nucleotides: TGTGCCAGCATCATGGACGGTAATTCACCCCTCCACTTT. Amino acid sequence: CASIMDGNSPLHF.

V and J are TRBV6-6 and TRBJ1-2; D is uncertain. There are 13 residues in the CDR3. Germline V gives CDR1 MNHNY, CDR2 SVGAGI (reference sequence). V lost 5 bases and J 2 bases, leaving 9 bases between the germline ends. The CDR3: CASSNPNNYGYTF. In DNA, the CDR3 is TGTGCCAGCAGTAACCCAAACAACTATGGCTACACCTTC.

This chain links TRBV27 with TRBJ1-3; the match to TRBD1 covers 9 bases. This CDR3 has 16 residues. The germline CDR1 and CDR2 sequences are MNHEY and SMNVEV (reference sequence). Germline trimming cut 6 bases from V and 0 bases from J; bases unmatched to any gene: 6. The CDR3 is CASSGTGMHSGNTIYF. The CDR3 DNA sequence: TGTGCCAGCAGCGGGACAGGGATGCACTCTGGAAACACCATATATTTT.

V and J are TRBV7-2 and TRBJ2-6; TRBD2 might be the D (7 bases). The V end lost 6 bases, the J end lost 0 bases, and 15 bases lay between the germline ends. CDR3 length equals 17 residues. Germline values: CDR1 SGHTA, CDR2 FQGNSA. This CDR3 reads CASSQRGGSSGANVLTF. The CDR3 DNA follows: TGTGCCAGCAGTCAAAGGGGGGGCAGCTCTGGGGCCAACGTCCTGACTTTC. The full variable domain, completed using reference TRBV7-2 and TRBJ2-6, is GAGVSQSPSNKVTEKGKDVELRCDPISGHTALYWYRQSLGQGLEFLIYFQGNSAPDKSGLPSDRFSAERTGGSVSTLTIQRTQQEDSAVYLCASSQRGGSSGANVLTFGAGSRLTVL.

The V and J genes are TRBV14 and TRBJ2-5; 12 bases map to TRBD2. CDR1 and CDR2 from the germline V gene are SGHDN and FVKESK. J gave up 6 bases and V 0 bases, and 17 bases lay outside the gene matches. The CDR3 runs 20 residues. The CDR3 nucleotides are TGTGCCAGCAGCCAAGACGGAACTAGCGGGGGGTTAACCCTTCGAAAGACCCAGTACTTC. This encodes CASSQDGTSGGLTLRKTQYF.

The chain recombines TRBV9 with TRBJ1-6; perhaps TRBD1 as D (5 bases). The CDR3 runs to 16 residues. Germline V gives CDR1 SGDLS, CDR2 YYNGEE. Trimming took 3 bases from V and 9 from J, leaving 19 bases between them. The CDR3 reads CASSEGGRQGSSPLHF. In nucleotides, the CDR3 is TGTGCCAGCAGCGAGGGAGGACGGCAGGGAAGTTCACCCCTCCACTTT.

This clone was detected once. This chain uses TRBV28 with TRBJ2-2, with unresolved D. The CDR3 is made up of 17 amino acids. V gave up 2 bases and J gave up 4 bases, with 17 bases separating them. Looked up from germline, CDR1 is MDHEN and CDR2 is SYDVKM. The CDR3 region has the DNA TGTGCCAGCAGTTTACCTCAGGCGCGCCTCCGCACCGGGGAGCTGTTTTTT. Its protein is CASSLPQARLRTGELFF.

The genes are TRBV5-1 and TRBJ2-5; D possibly matches TRBD1 or TRBD2 (5 bases each). This CDR3 region has 15 residues. Per germline, CDR1 SGHRS and CDR2 YFSETQ. The V end was cut by 0 bases, the J end by 4 bases, with 13 bases between. The CDR3: CASSLARDGRETQYF. CDR3 nucleotides: TGCGCCAGCAGCTTGGCCCGGGACGGACGAGAGACCCAGTACTTC.

The V call is TRBV11-2, the J call TRBJ2-2, with D maybe TRBD1 (6 bases). V gave up 2 bases and J gave up 3 bases, with 10 bases separating them. The CDR3 has 15 amino acids. Germline assignment: CDR1 SGHAT and CDR2 FQNNGV. CDR3 nucleotides: TGTGCCAGCAGCTTAACGGACAGTTACACCGGGGAGCTGTTTTTT. Amino acid sequence: CASSLTDSYTGELFF.